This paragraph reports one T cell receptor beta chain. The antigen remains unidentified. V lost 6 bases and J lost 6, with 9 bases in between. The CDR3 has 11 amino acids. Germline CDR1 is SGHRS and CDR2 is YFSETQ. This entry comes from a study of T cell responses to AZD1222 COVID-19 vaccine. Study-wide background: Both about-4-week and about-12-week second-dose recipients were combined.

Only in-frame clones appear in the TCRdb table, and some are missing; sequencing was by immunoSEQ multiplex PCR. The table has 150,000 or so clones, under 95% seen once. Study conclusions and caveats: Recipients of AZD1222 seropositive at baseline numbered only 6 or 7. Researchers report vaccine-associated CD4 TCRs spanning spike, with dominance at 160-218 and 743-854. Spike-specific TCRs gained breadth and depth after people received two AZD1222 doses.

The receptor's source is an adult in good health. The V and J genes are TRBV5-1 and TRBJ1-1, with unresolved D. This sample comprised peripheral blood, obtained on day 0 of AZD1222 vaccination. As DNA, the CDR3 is TGCGCCAGCAAAGGGAAGGCTGAAGCTTTCTTT. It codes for CASKGKAEAFF. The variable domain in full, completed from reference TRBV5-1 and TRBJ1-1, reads KAGVTQTPRYLIKTRGQQVTLSCSPISGHRSVSWYQQTPGQGLQFLFEYFSETQRNKGNFPGRFSGRQFSNSRSEMNVSTLELGDSALYLCASKGKAEAFFGQGTRLTVV.